This passage covers 8 T cell receptor beta chains from one sample sequenced in a study of CD8 T cells in Susac syndrome. Reverse transcription used about 0.5 to 1 ug RNA and random hexamers. Using its own MiXCR run on the immunoSEQ multiplex PCR reads, TCRdb lists one record per CDR3 protein. The sample holds over 70,000 distinct CDR3 sequences; 95% to 96% are singletons and the top ten take roughly 0.68%. Specimen: CD8+ T cells from PBMCs. The receptors shown here come from a human donor with Susac syndrome.

This clonotype came up once. This rearrangement joins TRBV7-4 to TRBJ1-1, with unresolved D. Deletions cut 5 bases from V and 1 base from J, with 11 bases between. Germline V CDR1 and CDR2: SGHVT, SQSDAQ. The CDR3 is 14 amino acids. The CDR3 reads CASSRDPSNTEAFF. In DNA form, the CDR3 reads TGTGCCAGCAGCCGCGACCCTTCGAACACTGAAGCTTTCTTT.

The chain is built from TRBV4-3 and TRBJ2-7; D possibly corresponds to TRBD2 (5 bases). This CDR3 is built from 15 residues. V shed 4 bases and J shed 5 bases, with 18 bases lying between them. CDR1 is LGHNA and CDR2 is YSLEER in the germline V gene. DNA for the CDR3: TGCGCCAGCAGCCGAGGGCATGGGGAGTTCCACGAGCAGTACTTC. It encodes CASSRGHGEFHEQYF.

The gene calls are TRBV3-1 and TRBJ1-2; no clear D. The CDR3 is made up of 14 amino acids. CDR1 and CDR2 from the germline V gene are LGHDT and YNNKEL (reference sequence). Trimming shortened V by 1 base and J by 6 bases, and 12 bases separated the two germline ends. For the CDR3, the DNA is TGTGCCAGCAGCCAAGCGGAGACGGGTCATGGCTACACCTTC. Translated: CASSQAETGHGYTF.

The rearrangement joins TRBV30 to TRBJ1-1; no clear D. This CDR3 comprises 13 residues. The germline gives CDR1 GTSNPN, CDR2 SVGIG (reference sequence). V lost 3 bases, J lost 3 bases, and 11 bases lay in between. CDR3 in amino acids: CAWSIGGHTEAFF. For the CDR3, the DNA is TGTGCCTGGAGCATCGGTGGGCACACTGAAGCTTTCTTT.

The V and J genes are TRBV6-2 or TRBV6-3 and TRBJ1-5, with D possibly being TRBD1 (6 bases). CDR1 MNHEY and CDR2 SVGEGT come from the germline V gene. The CDR3 covers 16 residues. V shed 8 bases and J shed 0 bases, with 17 bases lying between them. The CDR3 coding sequence is TGTGCCAGCGCCAGGGGACCTGGTTATAGCAATCAGCCCCAGCATTTT. It codes for CASARGPGYSNQPQHF.

The chain couples TRBV7-3 to TRBJ2-7; the D gene is possibly TRBD2 (6 bases). From germline, CDR1 is SGHTA and CDR2 FQGTGA. This CDR3 has 14 amino acids. V was clipped by 0 bases and J by 5 bases, with 11 bases between them. CDR3 bases: TGTGCCAGCAGCTTAACGGAGGGATCCCACGAGCAGTACTTC. It codes for CASSLTEGSHEQYF.

The chain recombines TRBV27 with TRBJ2-7, with TRBD1 as a possible D gene (5 bases). This CDR3 is 15 amino acids long. CDR1 is MNHEY, CDR2 SMNVEV, per germline (reference sequence). Trimming removed 0 bases from V and 5 bases from J, with 14 bases in between. CDR3 sequence reads: CASSLSGRVPHEQYF. In DNA form, the CDR3 reads TGTGCCAGCAGTTTATCGGGCAGGGTTCCCCACGAGCAGTACTTC.

The chain uses TRBV6-5 and TRBJ2-7; 8 bases fit TRBD1. CDR1 and CDR2 from the germline V gene are MNHEY and SVGAGI. This CDR3 region has 13 residues. Trimming at V came to 6 bases and at J to 7 bases, leaving 8 bases not matched to a gene. The CDR3 sequence is CASSRPTGVEQYF. The CDR3, as DNA: TGTGCCAGCAGCCGCCCGACAGGGGTTGAGCAGTACTTC.